This paragraph covers one T cell receptor (beta chain) sequence. What it recognizes is unknown. This sample was taken from a study of early T cells in non-severe SARS-CoV-2 infection. Study in general: Sequencing input comprised bulk RNA from unsorted whole blood; chain pairing was not available. The study's findings and limits: Anti-spike CD8 specificities were favored by VDJdb matching, whose results missed private and CD4 specificities.

Unique molecular identifiers tagged individual cDNA molecules. Via MiXCR, TCRdb re-called the 5' RACE reads, giving one row per CDR3 protein. Of roughly 53,000 distinct CDR3 sequences detected, 8.7% appear once; the ten largest clones hold more than 3%. Germline V lookup: CDR1 KGHSH, CDR2 LQKENI. The CDR3 sequence is 15 residues long. V shed 2 bases and J 8 bases; nucleotides not matched to a gene: 6. The sequence was collected from an adult who was a healthcare worker with PCR-confirmed SARS-CoV-2 infection or an uninfected control (not recorded which). The sequences come from whole blood, collected at baseline. The chain links TRBV18 to TRBJ2-1, with 10 nucleotides matching TRBD2. CDR3 amino acids: CASSPTASGSDEQFF. The CDR3 DNA follows: TGTGCCAGCTCACCAACTGCTAGCGGGAGCGATGAGCAGTTCTTC.